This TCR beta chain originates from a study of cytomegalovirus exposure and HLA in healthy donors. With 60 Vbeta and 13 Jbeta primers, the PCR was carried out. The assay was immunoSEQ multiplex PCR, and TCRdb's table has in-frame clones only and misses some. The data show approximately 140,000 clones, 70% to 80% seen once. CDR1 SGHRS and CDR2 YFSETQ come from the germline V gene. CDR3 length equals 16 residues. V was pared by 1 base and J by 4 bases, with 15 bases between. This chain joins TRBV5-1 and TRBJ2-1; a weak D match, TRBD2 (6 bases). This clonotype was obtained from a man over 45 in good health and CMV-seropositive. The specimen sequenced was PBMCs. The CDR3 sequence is CASSLSTAGRYNEQFF. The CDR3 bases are TGCGCCAGCAGCTTGAGTACGGCGGGGCGATACAATGAGCAGTTCTTC.